This T cell receptor (beta chain) emerged from a study of T-cell reconstitution after alpha-beta-depleted transplantation in children. Overall study findings and caveats: T cells produced anew were the main source of T-cell counts and diversity one year after transplant.

Looked up from germline, CDR1 is DFQATT and CDR2 is SNEGSKA (reference sequence). The length of the CDR3 is 14 residues. V shed 3 bases and J shed 4 bases, with 15 bases lying between them. This clonotype is judged medium-sized (0.01 to 0.1%). Its antigen is unidentified. Unique molecular identifiers were used in preparing the TCRbeta library. TCRdb processed the PCR reads anew with MiXCR; each CDR3 protein has one entry. The data contain about 150,000 distinct CDR3 sequences, around 9% of them singletons. Source: PBMCs, mostly from graft donor cells, taken 180 days after TCRalphabeta/CD19-depleted stem cell transplant. The rearrangement joins TRBV20-1 to TRBJ1-1; no clear D gene. The receptor comes from a female patient aged 2 to 10 who had a stem cell transplant for congenital amegakaryocytic thrombocytopenia, so the T cells may come from the graft donor. This CDR3 reads CSARAAGQATEAFF. The CDR3 region has the DNA TGCAGTGCTAGGGCGGCCGGGCAGGCCACTGAAGCTTTCTTT.